The next 21 T cell receptor beta chains were all read from a single sample in a study of blood T cell repertoires in COVID-19. Some clones are missing from TCRdb's copy, which holds only in-frame ones; the method was immunoSEQ multiplex PCR. This sample has some 450,000 clones, with around 88% found just once. Material for sequencing was peripheral blood. Every receptor here comes from a woman in her 50s with COVID-19, enrolled during active disease.

This clone was picked up one time. This sequence joins TRBV28 and TRBJ1-2, with TRBD1 identical over 9 bases. The V segment lost 4 bases and the J segment 4 bases; nucleotides outside the gene matches: 7. CDR3 size: 15 residues. Germline CDR1 and CDR2: MDHEN and SYDVKM. The CDR3 nucleotides read TGTGCCAGCAGTTCCTCGGGACAGGGAATCTATGGCTACACCTTC. Protein: CASSSSGQGIYGYTF.

To note about this clone: A read error is possible here, since a much larger clone lies one base away. This rearrangement joins TRBV5-4 to TRBJ2-7, with 7 bases that match TRBD1. This CDR3 contains 13 residues. Germline assignment: CDR1 SGHNT and CDR2 YYREEE (reference sequence). J gave up 3 bases and V 2 bases, and 2 bases lay outside the gene matches. CDR3 nucleotides: TGTGCCAGCAGCTTAGGACAGGTCTACGAGCAGTACTTC. Protein sequence: CASSLGQVYEQYF. The complete variable domain, with remaining parts taken from reference TRBV5-4 and TRBJ2-7, reads ETGVTQSPTHLIKTRGQQVTLRCSSQSGHNTVSWYQQALGQGPQFIFQYYREEENGRGNFPPRFSGLQFPNYSSELNVNALELDDSALYLCASSLGQVYEQYFGPGTRLTVT.

This chain connects TRBV3-1 (or the pseudogene TRBV3-2) to TRBJ2-1, with TRBD2 matching over 8 bases. Germline loops: CDR1 LGHDT, CDR2 YNNKEL (reference sequence). This CDR3 contains 17 residues. J gave up 5 bases and V 0 bases, and 9 bases lay outside the gene matches. The CDR3, as DNA: TGTGCCAGCAGCCAAGATTTGGCCCGGGGGGGCCACAATGAGCAGTTCTTC. Protein: CASSQDLARGGHNEQFF.

The DNA for the CDR3 is TGTGCCAGCAGCTTGGCAGGGGCCTACGAGCAGTACTTC. It specifies CASSLAGAYEQYF. The rearrangement joins TRBV11-2 to TRBJ2-7; perhaps TRBD1 as D (6 bases). With 3 bases removed from V and 2 bases from J, the gap between germline ends came to 8 bases. The CDR3 spans 13 residues. Germline CDR1 and CDR2: SGHAT and FQNNGV.

The chain is built from TRBV30 and TRBJ1-1, with D possibly matching TRBD1 (5 bases). This CDR3 is 11 amino acids long. CDR1 and CDR2 from the germline V gene are GTSNPN and SVGIG (reference sequence). Trimming took off 4 bases at V and 5 bases at J, with 8 bases between the two ends. The CDR3 reads CAWKAGTEAFF. As DNA, the CDR3 is TGTGCCTGGAAAGCAGGGACTGAAGCTTTCTTT.

In nucleotides, the CDR3 is TGTGCCAGCAGTGATTTGTCTCCCCGCGAGCAGTACTTC. It specifies CASSDLSPREQYF. The chain employs TRBV2 and TRBJ2-7; D gene uncertain. This CDR3 contains 13 residues. With 3 bases removed from V and 6 bases from J, the gap between germline ends came to 12 bases. Per germline, CDR1 SNHLY and CDR2 FYNNEI.

Here the CDR3 DNA reads TGCGCCAGCAGCCAACGGAGGGGCTCCCCTGGAAACACCATATATTTT. This codes for CASSQRRGSPGNTIYF. The chain recombines TRBV4-1 with TRBJ1-3; D possibly corresponds to TRBD1 (5 bases). The CDR3 runs to 16 residues. V was trimmed by 2 bases and J by 2 bases, leaving 13 bases between them. Looked up from germline, CDR1 is MGHRA and CDR2 is YSYEKL.

The V and J genes are TRBV24-1 and TRBJ1-1, with 7 bases that match TRBD1. Germline V gene lookup returns CDR1 KGHDR and CDR2 SFDVKD. The CDR3 length is 13 residues. V was clipped by 7 bases and J by 4 bases; unmatched bases: 5. The CDR3 here is CATSRTGLTEAFF. CDR3 nucleotide sequence: TGTGCCACCAGCCGGACAGGCCTCACTGAAGCTTTCTTT.

The CDR3 sequence: CAWRAGVPDSPLHF. CDR3 coding DNA: TGTGCCTGGAGGGCAGGGGTGCCAGATTCACCCCTCCACTTT. This chain links TRBV30 with TRBJ1-6; D might be TRBD1 (6 bases). Germline loops: CDR1 GTSNPN, CDR2 SVGIG (reference sequence). CDR3 size: 14 residues. The V end lost 3 bases, the J end lost 8 bases, and 14 bases lay between the germline ends.

The V call is TRBV4-1, the J call TRBJ2-5; D might be TRBD1 (5 bases). From germline, CDR1 is MGHRA and CDR2 YSYEKL. The CDR3 is made up of 16 amino acids. V lost 1 base to trimming and J lost 4 bases, with 16 bases between them. The CDR3 protein is CASSQGFPGMVETQYF. The DNA of the CDR3 is TGCGCCAGCAGCCAAGGTTTCCCAGGGATGGTAGAGACCCAGTACTTC.

The chain uses TRBV19 and TRBJ1-2; the match to TRBD1 covers 10 bases. CDR1 is LNHDA and CDR2 is SQIVND in the germline V gene (reference sequence). This CDR3 has 13 amino acids. Germline trimming cut 7 bases from V and 8 bases from J; bases unmatched to any gene: 7. This CDR3 is CASTWTGGSGYTF. DNA for the CDR3: TGTGCCAGTACATGGACAGGGGGAAGCGGCTACACCTTC.

The rearrangement links TRBV19 to TRBJ2-4; TRBD1 is a possible D gene (5 bases). The V end was cut by 7 bases, the J end by 7 bases, with 17 bases between. From germline, CDR1 is LNHDA and CDR2 SQIVND (reference sequence). The CDR3 runs 14 residues. The CDR3 nucleotides read TGTGCCAGTAAGGGGAATGTGGGGTTGAACATTCAGTACTTC. The encoded protein is CASKGNVGLNIQYF.

The rearrangement joins TRBV5-1 to TRBJ2-2; 16 bases match TRBD2. There are 18 residues in the CDR3. CDR1 is SGHRS and CDR2 is YFSETQ in the germline V gene. V lost 3 bases and J lost 4; bases outside the gene matches: 6. Written as DNA, the CDR3 is TGCGCCAGCAGCTCGGGACTAGCGGGGGGGCGTGGCACCGGGGAGCTGTTTTTT. It is translated as CASSSGLAGGRGTGELFF.

The CDR3 spells CASSEAGPTYEQYF. CDR3 nucleotides: TGTGCCAGCAGTGAAGCGGGCCCAACCTACGAGCAGTACTTC. The chain uses TRBV6-1 and TRBJ2-7; D remains ambiguous. This CDR3 region has 14 residues. Germline CDR1 is MNHNS and CDR2 is SASEGT. V shed 0 bases and J shed 2 bases, with 8 bases lying between them.

The chain uses TRBV5-1 and TRBJ2-2; TRBD1 matches 7 bases. The CDR3 length is 13 residues. Germline loops: CDR1 SGHRS, CDR2 YFSETQ. J was trimmed by 6 bases and V by 4 bases; bases with no gene match: 3. CDR3 in amino acids: CASSPTGAGELFF. The CDR3 DNA follows: TGCGCCAGCAGCCCCACAGGGGCCGGGGAGCTGTTTTTT.

This rearrangement joins TRBV7-2 to TRBJ2-2; 7 positions match TRBD2. The CDR3 totals 16 residues. J was trimmed by 4 bases and V by 2 bases; bases with no gene match: 7. Germline CDR1 SGHTA, CDR2 FQGNSA. The CDR3 sequence is CASSLRGGSSTGELFF. The CDR3 DNA is TGTGCCAGCAGCTTAAGGGGAGGGTCTTCCACCGGGGAGCTGTTTTTT.

This clone came up once. The chain employs TRBV5-4 and TRBJ1-2; D gene ambiguous. Trimming took off 5 bases at V and 0 bases at J, with 11 bases between the two ends. The CDR3 consists of 14 residues. Per germline, CDR1 SGHNT and CDR2 YYREEE (reference sequence). Written as DNA, the CDR3 is TGTGCCAGCAGGGTGGTTTCAGCTAACTATGGCTACACCTTC. Its translation is CASRVVSANYGYTF. The whole variable domain, filled in from reference TRBV5-4 and TRBJ1-2, reads ETGVTQSPTHLIKTRGQQVTLRCSSQSGHNTVSWYQQALGQGPQFIFQYYREEENGRGNFPPRFSGLQFPNYSSELNVNALELDDSALYLCASRVVSANYGYTFGSGTRLTVV.

This clone showed up just once. The V gene is TRBV5-4, the J gene TRBJ2-7; D may be TRBD1 (5 bases). Looked up from germline, CDR1 is SGHNT and CDR2 is YYREEE (reference sequence). Trimming took off 4 bases at V and 1 base at J, with 12 bases between the two ends. This CDR3 spans 14 amino acids. The CDR3 sequence is CASSRQGSSYEQYF. The CDR3 bases are TGTGCCAGCAGCCGTCAGGGTTCATCCTACGAGCAGTACTTC.

This chain links TRBV7-2 with TRBJ1-2; D call uncertain. With 5 bases removed from V and 4 bases from J, the gap between germline ends came to 8 bases. The CDR3 consists of 12 residues. Germline loops: CDR1 SGHTA, CDR2 FQGNSA. DNA for the CDR3: TGTGCCAGCAGCCCACCCGGCTATGGCTACACCTTC. The encoded protein is CASSPPGYGYTF.

The chain couples TRBV27 to TRBJ2-3; 13 bases match TRBD2. CDR1 MNHEY and CDR2 SMNVEV come from the germline V gene (reference sequence). J was trimmed by 4 bases and V by 10 bases; bases with no gene match: 5. This CDR3 contains 14 residues. CDR3 in DNA: TGTGCCACCGCCACTAGCGGGGGGGCAGATACGCAGTATTTT. Protein sequence: CATATSGGADTQYF.

The rearrangement links TRBV10-3 to TRBJ1-3; possible D gene TRBD1, 5 bases. The length of the CDR3 is 15 residues. Germline V gives CDR1 ENHRY, CDR2 SYGVKD. The V end was cut by 2 bases, the J end by 4 bases, with 12 bases between. CDR3 DNA: TGTGCCATCAGTGAGGACAGACTCTCGGGAAACACCATATATTTT. Translating gives CAISEDRLSGNTIYF.